A selection of T cell receptor beta chains follows, all from one sample in a study of T cell responses to AZD1222 COVID-19 vaccine. The assay was immunoSEQ multiplex PCR, and TCRdb's table has in-frame clones only and misses some. The sample consists of approximately 81,000 clones, about four fifths of them appearing once. The sample was peripheral blood, taken 28 days after the second AZD1222 dose. The receptors originated from an adult who received the AZD1222 COVID-19 vaccine. The CDR3 runs from the conserved cysteine through the conserved F or W. The D gene is left open where the match is weak. Part of the rows lack a size; the others show once, few, many or a class for expanded clones.

j_call | d_call | v_call | clone_size | cdr3_aa | cdr3_nt
TRBJ1-2 | - | TRBV12-2 | - | CASRLAGGGGGEIYGYTF | TGTGCAAGTCGCTTAGCGGGGGGCGGGGGCGGGGAGATCTATGGCTACACCTTC
TRBJ2-7 | - | TRBV30 | - | CAWTRGGTHEQYF | TGTGCCTGGACCCGTGGGGGGACCCACGAGCAGTACTTC
TRBJ1-4 | - | TRBV5-4 | once | CASSLEAGSNEKLFF | TGTGCCAGCAGCTTGGAGGCGGGGTCTAACGAAAAACTGTTTTTT
TRBJ2-7 | TRBD2 | TRBV29-1 | - | CSIGTSGSYEQYF | TGCAGCATAGGGACTAGCGGGAGTTACGAGCAGTACTTC
TRBJ2-3 | TRBD1 | TRBV24-1 | - | CATSDLDRDQISSTDTQYF | TGTGCCACCAGTGATCTTGACAGGGACCAAATTTCTAGCACAGATACGCAGTATTTT
TRBJ2-7 | - | TRBV7-2 | - | CASSFTGQSDEQYF | TGTGCCAGCAGCTTCACCGGTCAAAGCGACGAGCAGTACTTC
TRBJ2-5 | TRBD2 | TRBV28 | - | CASSFPPTSGRATETQYF | TGTGCCAGCAGTTTCCCCCCGACTAGCGGGAGGGCCACAGAGACCCAGTACTTC
TRBJ2-7 | - | TRBV5-4 | - | CASSLGAREQYF | TGTGCCAGCAGCTTGGGGGCCCGCGAGCAGTACTTC
TRBJ1-1 | - | TRBV6-5 | - | CASSYSRGNTEAFF | TGTGCCAGCAGTTACTCGAGGGGGAACACTGAAGCTTTCTTT
TRBJ2-5 | TRBD2 | TRBV11-3 | - | CASSPGLTVEVIETQYF | TGTGCCAGCAGCCCGGGACTAACAGTGGAGGTGATAGAGACCCAGTACTTC
TRBJ1-4 | - | TRBV30 | once | CAWRGEKLFF | TGTGCCTGGAGGGGGGAAAAACTGTTTTTT
TRBJ1-2 | - | TRBV27 | - | CASSSLSRGHGYTF | TGTGCCAGCAGTTCTTTATCCAGGGGACATGGCTACACCTTC
TRBJ1-5 | - | TRBV4-1 | - | CASSQGNQGQPQHF | TGCGCCAGCAGCCAGGGCAACCAAGGTCAGCCCCAGCATTTT
TRBJ1-2 | - | TRBV7-3 | - | CASSLTPGYGYTF | TGTGCCAGCAGCTTAACCCCAGGGTATGGCTACACCTTC
TRBJ1-5 | - | TRBV6-5 | - | CASSYSWGNQPQHF | TGTGCCAGCAGTTACTCTTGGGGCAATCAGCCCCAGCATTTT